This TCR beta chain was found in a study of shared clonotypes between healthy human individuals. In the original workflow: From ImmunoSEQ came sequences covering only the junction and carrying no quality scores, so filtering differed. Repertoires were generated with immunoSEQ multiplex PCR, while TCRdb's copy carries only in-frame clones and drops some. The V and J calls and clone size come from that table; D and trimming were worked out from the DNA. Among more than 550,000 clones listed, around 92% were seen once. CD45RO-negative cells were positively selected for CCR7, leaving out terminally differentiated effector memory CD45RA+ cells. The V gene's germline CDR1 is LGHNA and CDR2 YNFKEQ. The V segment lost 0 bases and the J segment 7 bases; nucleotides outside the gene matches: 7. There are 15 residues in the CDR3.

This sequence joins TRBV4-2 and TRBJ2-7, with 9 nucleotides matching TRBD2. The sample taken for sequencing was naive CD8+ T cells sorted from blood. The TCR sequence derives from a man aged 25 to 40 in good health. The CDR3 DNA reads TGTGCCAGCAGCCAAGAAACGGGACTAGCAGGGGAGCAGTACTTC. Translation: CASSQETGLAGEQYF.